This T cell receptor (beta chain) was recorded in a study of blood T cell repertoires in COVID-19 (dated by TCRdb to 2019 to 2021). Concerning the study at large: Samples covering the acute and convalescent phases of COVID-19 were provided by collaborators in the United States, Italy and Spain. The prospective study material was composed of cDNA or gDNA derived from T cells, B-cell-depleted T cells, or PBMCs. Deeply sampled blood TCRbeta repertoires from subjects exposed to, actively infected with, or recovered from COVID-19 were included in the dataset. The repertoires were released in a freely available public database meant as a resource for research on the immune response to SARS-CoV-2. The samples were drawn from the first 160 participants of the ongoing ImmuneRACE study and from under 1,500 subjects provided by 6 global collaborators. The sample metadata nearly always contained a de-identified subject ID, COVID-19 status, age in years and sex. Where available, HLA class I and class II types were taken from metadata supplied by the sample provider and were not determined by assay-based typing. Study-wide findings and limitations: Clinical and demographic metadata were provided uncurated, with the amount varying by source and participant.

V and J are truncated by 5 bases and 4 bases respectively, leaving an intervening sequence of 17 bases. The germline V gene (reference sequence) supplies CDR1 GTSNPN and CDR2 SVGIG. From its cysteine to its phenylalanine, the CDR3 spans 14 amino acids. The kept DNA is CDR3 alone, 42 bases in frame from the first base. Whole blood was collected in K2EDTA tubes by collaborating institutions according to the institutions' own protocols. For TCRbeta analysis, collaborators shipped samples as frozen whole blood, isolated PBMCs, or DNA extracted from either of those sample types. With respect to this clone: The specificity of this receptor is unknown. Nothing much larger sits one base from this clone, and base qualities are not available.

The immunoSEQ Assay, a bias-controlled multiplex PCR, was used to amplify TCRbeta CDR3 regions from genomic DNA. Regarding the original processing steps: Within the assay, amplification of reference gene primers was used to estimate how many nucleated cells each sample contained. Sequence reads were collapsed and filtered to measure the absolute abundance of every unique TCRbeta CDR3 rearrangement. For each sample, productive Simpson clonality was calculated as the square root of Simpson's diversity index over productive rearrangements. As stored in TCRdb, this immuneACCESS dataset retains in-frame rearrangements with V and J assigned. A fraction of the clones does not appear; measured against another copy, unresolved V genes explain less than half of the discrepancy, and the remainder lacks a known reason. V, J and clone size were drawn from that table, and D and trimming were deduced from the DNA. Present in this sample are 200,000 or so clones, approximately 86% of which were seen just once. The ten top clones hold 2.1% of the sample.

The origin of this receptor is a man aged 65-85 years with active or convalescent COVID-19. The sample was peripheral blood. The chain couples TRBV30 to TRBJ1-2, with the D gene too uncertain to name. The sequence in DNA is TGTGCCTGGCGAAACAGCGGAAACCTCTATGGCTACACCTTC. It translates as CAWRNSGNLYGYTF.